These 2 T cell receptor beta chains were sequenced from one sample in a study of blood T cell repertoires in COVID-19. Data came from immunoSEQ multiplex PCR; TCRdb stores just in-frame clones and leaves some out. Altogether 200,000 to 300,000 clones are present, about 85% being singletons, with the ten largest covering about 7%. Sequenced material: peripheral blood. These receptors were taken from a man in his 60s who had recovered from COVID-19.

V gene TRBV13 combines with J gene TRBJ1-2; D gene unclear. This CDR3 spans 15 amino acids. Trimming left V 4 bases short and J 3 bases short, with 15 bases between. The germline V gene has CDR1 PRHDT and CDR2 FYEKMQ (reference sequence). CDR3 amino acids: CASSSAPRGDYGYTF. CDR3 in DNA: TGTGCCAGCAGCTCCGCCCCGCGGGGAGACTATGGCTACACCTTC.

The chain has TRBV27 and TRBJ2-2; D is undetermined. The CDR3 consists of 15 residues. Trimming cost V 6 bases and J 6 bases, with 17 bases left between them. CDR1 and CDR2 from the germline V gene are MNHEY and SMNVEV (reference sequence). DNA for the CDR3: TGTGCCAGCAGCACCCTTCTAGGTCGGCCCGGGGAGCTGTTTTTT. Translation gives CASSTLLGRPGELFF.